This TCR beta chain was identified during a study of identifying expanded T cells in peripheral blood. Broader study findings: Across healthy donors, higher total template counts meant significantly greater approximately two-week count variance.

Details on this clone: Its antigen is not known.

During the collection period, no donor immune events like infections were recorded. The repertoire was sequenced with immunoSEQ multiplex PCR; TCRdb's copy has only in-frame clones and lacks some. The repertoire consists of some 77,000 clones, with about 88% occurring once and the leading ten covering around 20%. Germline V gene sequence: CDR1 LNHNV, CDR2 YYDKDF (reference sequence). The CDR3 is 15 residues long. After removal of 1 base from V and 10 bases from J, the junction contained 7 bases not matched to a gene. The sequenced sample was blood. V usage is TRBV15 and J usage is TRBJ2-1; the match to TRBD1 covers 10 bases. The receptor was derived from a person aged 18-70 years in good health. CDR3 sequence: CATSRVGQGSREQFF. In DNA, the CDR3 is TGTGCCACCAGCAGAGTGGGACAGGGGTCTAGGGAGCAGTTCTTC.